Listed here are 2 T cell receptor beta chains from one sample, sequenced in a study of blood T cell repertoires in COVID-19 (dated by TCRdb to the early 2020s). Library preparation was by the immunoSEQ multiplex PCR assay. This immuneACCESS table, as held by TCRdb, lists in-frame sequences with V and J called but not all clones. Of the missing ones, under half trace to an unresolved V gene in checked studies; the others have no known cause. This sample holds fewer than 200,000 clones; around 81% were observed only once. The ten biggest clones cover about 11% of the sample. The specimen was peripheral blood. These receptor sequences come from a woman in her thirties or forties with COVID-19, enrolled during active disease.

This chain links TRBV29-1 with TRBJ2-7; the D gene is possibly TRBD2 (5 bases). Germline assignment: CDR1 SQVTM and CDR2 ANQGSEA. This CDR3 is 8 amino acids long. The CDR3 coding sequence is TGCAGCGTTGGACGGAGGAAAGTC. Protein product: CSVGRRKV.

This chain joins TRBV19 and TRBJ1-1; no clear D. V was cut by 5 bases and J by 3 bases, with 13 bases left in between. CDR1 is LNHDA and CDR2 is SQIVND in the germline V gene (reference sequence). This CDR3 region has 14 residues. The CDR3 loop reads CASSQSGSYTEAFF. CDR3 DNA sequence: TGTGCCAGTAGTCAATCGGGGTCTTACACTGAAGCTTTCTTT. The full variable domain, its missing parts supplied by reference TRBV19 and TRBJ1-1, is DGGITQSPKYLFRKEGQNVTLSCEQNLNHDAMYWYRQDPGQGLRLIYYSQIVNDFQKGDIAEGYSVSREKKESFPLTVTSAQKNPTAFYLCASSQSGSYTEAFFGQGTRLTVV.